Below, one T cell receptor beta chain is given with its context. The table lists this clone with a few counts. Its antigen target is currently unknown. No much larger clone exists at a distance of one base, and base qualities are not known. The entry originates in a study of OX40 agonist ivuxolimab in advanced cancers. As for the study more broadly: Ivuxolimab was a fully human IgG2 agonistic monoclonal antibody targeting the costimulatory receptor OX40 (CD134). The paper reports the monotherapy dose-escalation portion (N of about 51 patients) of the phase I ivuxolimab trial. Intravenous ivuxolimab was administered to patients every 2 weeks at six dose levels: 0.01, 0.1, 0.3, 1.5, 3 and 10 mg/kg. Peripheral TCRbeta sequencing was intended to test whether TCR sequence diversity was altered and clonal T-cell expansion was caused by ivuxolimab. A male proportion of roughly 80% and a mean age of 60 years, ranging from roughly 23 to 90, were recorded for the dose-escalation cohort. Patients were allowed to have had prior anti-PD-1, anti-PD-L1 or anti-CTLA-4 therapy, and approximately 40% of the dose-escalation patients had been treated with checkpoint inhibitors. Partial responses occurred in three dose-escalation patients, of whom one had hepatocellular carcinoma and two had cutaneous melanoma. Among the approximately 50 dose-escalation patients, roughly 20 had hepatocellular carcinoma, approximately 15 melanoma, 9 renal cell carcinoma and 9 head and neck cancer. Summary of the overall study and its limitations: At doses of 0.1 to 3.0 mg/kg, clonal expansion of both CD4+ and CD8+ T cells in blood was seen between baseline and week 6. After ivuxolimab, expanded clones were on average more numerous among CD8+ T cells than among CD4+ T cells. Low levels of normalized T-cell clonal expansion were also seen in some patients who did not respond. In partial responders in the 0.1-3.0 mg/kg groups, normalized peripheral clonal expansion was found to be among the lowest, especially among CD8+ T cells. Antigen specificity was not determined for the clonally expanded peripheral T cells.

Patients with autoimmune disease history or receiving systemic immunosuppression were excluded from the trial. Peripheral blood for TCR sequencing was drawn from every dose cohort at baseline, at cycle 4 day 1 and at cycle 7 day 1. Samples came from an open-label, multicenter, first-in-human phase I dose-escalation trial of ivuxolimab. Adults with locally advanced or metastatic melanoma, renal cell, hepatocellular, or head and neck squamous cell carcinoma were enrolled in the trial. CD4+ and CD8+ T cells were sorted separately from peripheral blood before TCR sequencing. Counted from cysteine to phenylalanine, this CDR3 has 13 amino acids. CDR3 DNA is the only sequence kept; it has 39 bases, read in frame from the first base. Trimming removed 7 bases from V and 3 bases from J, leaving 13 bases between the germline ends. Per the germline V gene, SGHTA is the CDR1 and FQGNSA is the CDR2. Genomic DNA was extracted from sorted cells for sequencing of the TCRbeta CDR3 region. The immunoSEQ Assay was used to sequence the TCRbeta CDR3 regions. The table comes from immuneACCESS by way of TCRdb, which keeps in-frame sequences with V and J called. Part of the clones is missing from these tables; in studies checked, under half for an unresolved V gene and the rest for unknown reasons. Within this sample are several thousand clones, with around 70% of them counted one time only. Jointly, the top ten make up 36% of the sample.

The V and J segments used are TRBV7-2 and TRBJ2-7; TRBD1 might be the D gene, on 6 matching bases. The specimen comprised CD4+ or CD8+ T cells sorted from blood, sampled in a trial of the OX40 agonist ivuxolimab. This TCR was recovered from an adult with an advanced solid tumor such as melanoma, head and neck, liver or kidney cancer. The CDR3 reads CASTPAGDYEQYF. The DNA is TGTGCCAGCACCCCAGCAGGGGACTACGAGCAGTACTTC.